This T cell receptor (beta chain) was obtained from a study of blood T cell repertoires in COVID-19. Study overall: The origin of the acute and convalescent COVID-19 samples was the United States, Italy and Spain. PBMCs, B-cell-depleted T cells, or T cells were the source of the cDNA or gDNA that made up the material.

Germline assignment: CDR1 MGHRA and CDR2 YSYEKL. This CDR3 spans 15 amino acids. Trimming stripped 5 bases from V and 0 bases from J, with 11 bases between. This clone was recorded once. Per the original data handling: Estimation of nucleated cell counts relied on the amplification of reference gene primers. Sequencing used immunoSEQ multiplex PCR; TCRdb keeps in-frame clones, though not all of them. V, J and clone size are taken as reported in that table, and D and trimming were inferred from the DNA itself. The sample yields just under 350,000 clones, around four fifths seen once. Material for sequencing was peripheral blood. The sequence came from a man aged 30 to 45 with active or convalescent COVID-19. The chain links TRBV4-1 to TRBJ2-1, with D perhaps TRBD1 (6 bases). The chain's CDR3 is CASSVDRGSYNEQFF. As DNA, the CDR3 is TGCGCCAGCAGCGTGGACAGAGGCTCCTACAATGAGCAGTTCTTC.